Described below is a single TCR beta chain sequence and its context. This CDR3 contains 15 residues. The germline V gene encodes CDR1 MGHRA and CDR2 YSYEKL. V lost 4 bases and J lost 4; bases outside the gene matches: 6. For recovered donors of Cohort 3, there were two negative PCRs, clearance, or symptom resolution. The method was immunoSEQ multiplex PCR; TCRdb's version includes in-frame clones alone and lacks a portion of them. The sample carries 150,000 to 200,000 clones, roughly 80% recorded once. The data derive from a study of blood T cell repertoires in COVID-19. Study overall: The samples span acute and convalescent COVID-19 from the United States, Italy and Spain. In each case, the material was cDNA or gDNA derived from T cells, B-cell-depleted T cells, or PBMCs.

Sequencing used PBMCs or T cells enriched from blood (not recorded which). The sequence derives from a woman aged 55 to 70 who had recovered from COVID-19. V usage is TRBV4-1 and J usage is TRBJ2-5, with TRBD1 matching 10 bases. The CDR3 is CASSPGTGVGETQYF. CDR3 coding DNA: TGCGCCAGCAGCCCCGGGACAGGGGTTGGAGAGACCCAGTACTTC.